The 7 T cell receptor beta chains below were found in one sample sequenced in a study of T cells in Graves' hyperthyroidism and ophthalmopathy. TCR beta CDR3 sequences were amplified from RNA transcripts. The TCR CDR3 first-round RT-PCR relied on the HTBI primer set. TCRdb re-derived calls from the multiplex PCR reads in MiXCR, one entry per CDR3 protein. The sample has around 300,000 distinct CDR3 sequences; approximately 13% are singletons. The sample taken for sequencing was blood. The receptors here all came from a woman younger than 45 with Graves' hyperthyroidism.

This clonotype has ten or more counts. The rearrangement links TRBV11-1 to TRBJ2-7; 7 nucleotides match TRBD1. V lost 8 bases and J lost 4; bases outside the gene matches: 11. Germline lookup yields CDR1 SGHAT and CDR2 FQDESV (reference sequence). CDR3 length: 14 amino acids. The CDR3 region is CASGGRTGTYEQYF. CDR3 DNA: TGTGCCAGCGGGGGAAGGACAGGCACGTACGAGCAGTACTTC.

This clonotype was seen many times. This chain connects TRBV11-2 to TRBJ1-2, with TRBD1 as a possible D gene (5 bases). Looked up from germline, CDR1 is SGHAT and CDR2 is FQNNGV. CDR3 length: 12 residues. V was clipped by 5 bases and J by 8 bases, with 12 bases between them. CDR3 coding DNA: TGTGCCAGCAGCCTCCAGGGAATCGGCTACACCTTC. It codes for CASSLQGIGYTF.

This clonotype was detected many times. J is TRBJ1-1 and V is TRBV6-1; 9 nucleotides match TRBD1. V trimming: 6 bases; J trimming: 6 bases; junction bases outside the gene matches: 5. The CDR3 has 13 amino acids. The germline CDR1 and CDR2 sequences are MNHNS and SASEGT. In nucleotides, the CDR3 is TGTGCCAGCAGCCTAGGACAGGGGCCTGAAGCTTTCTTT. Translated: CASSLGQGPEAFF.

Only a few counts were recorded for this clonotype. The rearrangement links TRBV20-1 to TRBJ1-1, with D possibly TRBD1 on 6 matching bases. The CDR3 runs to 13 residues. Trimming removed 3 bases at V and 3 bases at J, with 11 bases between. The germline CDR1 and CDR2 sequences are DFQATT and SNEGSKA (reference sequence). This chain's CDR3 is CSASGGAYTEAFF. CDR3 DNA: TGCAGTGCTAGCGGGGGCGCCTACACTGAAGCTTTCTTT.

This clonotype was counted many times. The gene calls are TRBV20-1 and TRBJ2-7; D may correspond to TRBD1 or TRBD2 (6 bases each). Germline V CDR1 and CDR2: DFQATT, SNEGSKA (reference sequence). The CDR3 is 15 residues long. Trimming took 3 bases from V and 7 from J, leaving 22 bases between them. The CDR3 protein is CSASVGGQEASEQYF. Written as DNA, the CDR3 is TGCAGTGCTAGTGTTGGGGGGCAGGAAGCATCTGAGCAGTACTTC.

In this sample, this clonotype turned up many times. The CDR3 loop is CASSLARAGGHNEQFF. The CDR3 region has the DNA TGCGCCAGCAGCTTGGCCAGAGCGGGAGGGCACAATGAGCAGTTCTTC. This chain uses TRBV5-1 with TRBJ2-1; 10 nucleotides match TRBD2. CDR3 length equals 16 residues. The germline CDR1 and CDR2 sequences are SGHRS and YFSETQ. J was trimmed by 5 bases and V by 0 bases; bases with no gene match: 5.

The table lists this clonotype with many counts. J is TRBJ1-2 and V is TRBV28, with a possible D match to TRBD1 (6 bases). There are 14 residues in the CDR3. The V gene lost 5 bases and the J gene lost 4 bases, with 14 bases spanning the gap. Germline V lookup: CDR1 MDHEN, CDR2 SYDVKM. The CDR3 DNA reads as TGTGCCAGCAGTAGGGGGGTGGATTTCTATGGCTACACCTTC. It is translated as CASSRGVDFYGYTF.